These T cell receptor beta chains were read from a single sample in a study of T cells after posttransplantation cyclophosphamide. The repertoire was sequenced with immunoSEQ multiplex PCR; TCRdb's copy has only in-frame clones and lacks some. This sample carries about 16,000 clones, 70% to 90% of them seen once, and the ten largest clones take approximately 3%. This specimen consisted of PBMCs, obtained just under 450 days after allogeneic stem cell transplant with calcineurin inhibitor and methotrexate. These receptors all come from a young adult male patient who received an allogeneic stem cell transplant from an unrelated donor, was CMV-positive, and had acute and chronic GVHD. A subset of T cells may come from the graft donor. CDR3s include the opening cysteine and the closing phenylalanine or tryptophan. Fields, in order: J gene, D gene, V gene, clone size, CDR3 protein, CDR3 DNA. A D gene is named only where the DNA matches it firmly. Clone size is shown for a subset of rows, as once, few, many or a class of expanded clone.

J gene: TRBJ2-1
D gene: TRBD1
V gene: TRBV7-2
clone size: .
CDR3 protein: CASSPPGQGRFNEQFF
CDR3 DNA: TGTGCCAGCAGCCCCCCGGGACAGGGAAGGTTCAATGAGCAGTTCTTC

J gene: TRBJ2-1
D gene: TRBD1
V gene: TRBV4-3
clone size: .
CDR3 protein: CASSGTGEYNEQFF
CDR3 DNA: TGCGCCAGCAGTGGGACAGGAGAATACAATGAGCAGTTCTTC

J gene: TRBJ2-7
D gene: TRBD2
V gene: TRBV10-3
clone size: .
CDR3 protein: CAIRREGSYEQYF
CDR3 DNA: TGTGCCATCAGGAGGGAGGGCTCCTACGAGCAGTACTTC

J gene: TRBJ2-1
D gene: .
V gene: TRBV28
clone size: .
CDR3 protein: CASSRGADSYNEQFF
CDR3 DNA: TGTGCCAGCAGCCGGGGGGCGGACTCCTACAATGAGCAGTTCTTC

J gene: TRBJ1-1
D gene: .
V gene: TRBV11-2
clone size: .
CDR3 protein: CASSSRGGEWAFF
CDR3 DNA: TGTGCCAGCAGCTCTCGGGGTGGGGAATGGGCTTTCTTT

J gene: TRBJ2-3
D gene: .
V gene: TRBV9
clone size: .
CDR3 protein: CASKGDADTQYF
CDR3 DNA: TGTGCCAGCAAGGGGGACGCAGATACGCAGTATTTT

J gene: TRBJ2-5
D gene: TRBD2
V gene: TRBV7-8
clone size: .
CDR3 protein: CASSPGLAFQETQYF
CDR3 DNA: TGTGCCAGCAGCCCGGGACTAGCGTTCCAAGAGACCCAGTACTTC

J gene: TRBJ2-7
D gene: .
V gene: TRBV7-2
clone size: .
CDR3 protein: CASSPASGGSHEQYF
CDR3 DNA: TGTGCCAGCAGTCCCGCGTCGGGGGGCTCGCACGAGCAGTACTTC

J gene: TRBJ2-1
D gene: TRBD2
V gene: TRBV7-9
clone size: once
CDR3 protein: CASSRTSGSNEQFF
CDR3 DNA: TGTGCCAGCAGCAGGACTAGCGGGAGCAATGAGCAGTTCTTC

J gene: TRBJ1-6
D gene: TRBD1
V gene: TRBV6-5
clone size: .
CDR3 protein: CASRRDRAALHF
CDR3 DNA: TGTGCCAGCAGACGGGACAGGGCGGCCCTCCACTTT

J gene: TRBJ2-7
D gene: .
V gene: TRBV7-6
clone size: .
CDR3 protein: CASSFGGTYEQYF
CDR3 DNA: TGTGCCAGCAGCTTCGGCGGAACCTACGAGCAGTACTTC

J gene: TRBJ2-7
D gene: .
V gene: TRBV6-6
clone size: .
CDR3 protein: CASKPQGRYEQYF
CDR3 DNA: TGTGCCAGCAAACCTCAGGGGCGCTACGAGCAGTACTTC

J gene: TRBJ1-2
D gene: .
V gene: TRBV18
clone size: .
CDR3 protein: CASSPGGINYGYTF
CDR3 DNA: TGTGCCAGCTCACCGGGGGGAATTAACTATGGCTACACCTTC

J gene: TRBJ1-1
D gene: TRBD1
V gene: TRBV27
clone size: .
CDR3 protein: CASGQGGQIVNTEAFF
CDR3 DNA: TGTGCCAGCGGCCAGGGGGGACAGATAGTGAACACTGAAGCTTTCTTT

J gene: TRBJ1-3
D gene: .
V gene: TRBV15
clone size: .
CDR3 protein: CATSREGGAGNTIYF
CDR3 DNA: TGTGCCACCAGCAGAGAGGGGGGTGCTGGAAACACCATATATTTT

J gene: TRBJ2-3
D gene: .
V gene: TRBV20-1
clone size: .
CDR3 protein: CSAADWDTQYF
CDR3 DNA: TGCAGTGCTGCAGACTGGGATACGCAGTATTTT

J gene: TRBJ1-1
D gene: .
V gene: TRBV6-1
clone size: few
CDR3 protein: CASSEASGDTEAFF
CDR3 DNA: TGTGCCAGCAGTGAAGCTTCAGGGGACACTGAAGCTTTCTTT

J gene: TRBJ2-2
D gene: TRBD1
V gene: TRBV5-8
clone size: .
CDR3 protein: CASSSGQGSAGELFF
CDR3 DNA: TGTGCCAGCAGCAGTGGACAGGGGTCGGCCGGGGAGCTGTTTTTT

J gene: TRBJ2-3
D gene: .
V gene: TRBV7-3
clone size: .
CDR3 protein: CASSIGDTLGYTDTQYF
CDR3 DNA: TGTGCCAGCTCCATTGGGGACACCTTAGGTTACACAGATACGCAGTATTTT

J gene: TRBJ2-2
D gene: TRBD1
V gene: TRBV27
clone size: .
CDR3 protein: CASSIRRDSINTGELFF
CDR3 DNA: TGTGCCAGCAGTATCCGCCGGGACAGCATAAACACCGGGGAGCTGTTTTTT

J gene: TRBJ2-7
D gene: .
V gene: TRBV6-1
clone size: .
CDR3 protein: CASSWGGTLSYEQYF
CDR3 DNA: TGTGCCAGCAGCTGGGGCGGGACCCTCTCCTACGAGCAGTACTTC

J gene: TRBJ2-5
D gene: TRBD2
V gene: TRBV5-4
clone size: .
CDR3 protein: CASSSSPSGETSVYQETQYF
CDR3 DNA: TGTGCCAGCAGCTCCTCCCCTAGCGGCGAGACCTCCGTGTACCAAGAGACCCAGTACTTC

J gene: TRBJ2-3
D gene: TRBD2
V gene: TRBV30
clone size: .
CDR3 protein: CAWSVWGPSGARTDTQYF
CDR3 DNA: TGTGCCTGGAGTGTATGGGGCCCGAGCGGGGCCCGCACAGATACGCAGTATTTT

J gene: TRBJ2-2
D gene: .
V gene: TRBV11-2
clone size: .
CDR3 protein: CASRSSGTRTGELFF
CDR3 DNA: TGTGCCAGCAGATCATCCGGGACACGCACCGGGGAGCTGTTTTTT

J gene: TRBJ2-3
D gene: TRBD1
V gene: TRBV28
clone size: .
CDR3 protein: CASSLRDRGPVDTQYF
CDR3 DNA: TGTGCCAGCAGTTTGAGGGACAGGGGGCCGGTTGATACGCAGTATTTT

J gene: TRBJ2-7
D gene: TRBD1
V gene: TRBV6-6
clone size: .
CDR3 protein: CASSPKGAGEQYF
CDR3 DNA: TGTGCCAGCAGCCCCAAGGGGGCAGGGGAGCAGTACTTC

J gene: TRBJ1-3
D gene: .
V gene: TRBV6-6
clone size: few
CDR3 protein: CASSYSQFTGNTIYF
CDR3 DNA: TGTGCCAGCAGTTACTCGCAGTTTACCGGAAACACCATATATTTT

J gene: TRBJ2-1
D gene: TRBD1
V gene: TRBV5-4
clone size: few
CDR3 protein: CASSGGQAASYNEQFF
CDR3 DNA: TGTGCCAGCAGCGGGGGACAGGCCGCTTCCTACAATGAGCAGTTCTTC

J gene: TRBJ2-7
D gene: .
V gene: TRBV28
clone size: .
CDR3 protein: CASSLSSELTYEQYF
CDR3 DNA: TGTGCCAGCAGTCTCTCCTCCGAGCTTACCTACGAGCAGTACTTC